This entry is about one T cell receptor beta chain. Its specific antigen is unknown. Base qualities are missing; no much larger clone stands one base away. In Seattle, one collaborating source enrolled patients while the infection was active and tracked those patients longitudinally over the course of disease. Each collaborating institution followed its own protocols to collect whole blood in K2EDTA tubes. Collaborator samples were shipped for TCRbeta analysis as frozen whole blood, isolated PBMCs, or DNA extracted from either sample type. Reading from cysteine to phenylalanine, the CDR3 counts 17 amino acids. CDR3 DNA is the only sequence kept; it has 51 bases, read in frame from the first base. TCRbeta CDR3 regions were amplified from genomic DNA by means of the immunoSEQ Assay, a bias-controlled multiplex PCR. Per the authors' processing: The number of nucleated cells in each sample was estimated from the amplification of reference gene primers within the assay. To quantify the absolute abundance of each unique TCRbeta CDR3 rearrangement, sequence reads were collapsed and filtered. For each sample, productive Simpson clonality was calculated as the square root of Simpson's diversity index over productive rearrangements. In TCRdb, the immuneACCESS table is reduced to in-frame sequences with V and J assigned. These tables do not hold every clone; where another copy was compared, an unresolved V gene accounts for under half, and the others remain unexplained. V and J calls and clone size are as listed in that table; D and trimming were resolved from the DNA. In this sample the table shows more than 200,000 clones, roughly 80% of which occur a single time. The top ten clones comprise roughly a tenth of the sample.

The record originates from a study of blood T cell repertoires in COVID-19 (dated by TCRdb to the early 2020s). The study in broad terms: Collaborator samples came from the United States, Italy and Spain and covered acute and convalescent phases of COVID-19. Deeply sampled blood TCRbeta repertoires from subjects exposed to, actively infected with, or recovered from COVID-19 were included in the dataset. The sample metadata nearly always contained a de-identified subject ID, COVID-19 status, age in years and sex. HLA class I and class II types, where available, came from metadata supplied by the sample provider rather than from assay-based typing. A freely available public database, intended as a resource for researchers studying the immune response to SARS-CoV-2, is where the repertoires were released. Samples were obtained from the ongoing ImmuneRACE study (first 160 participants) and from some 1,200 subjects provided by 6 global collaborators. The material from the prospective study consisted of cDNA or gDNA derived from T cells, B-cell-depleted T cells, or PBMCs. General conclusions and limits of the study: The amount of clinical and demographic metadata varied by source and participant and was provided uncurated.

The specimen was peripheral blood. Recombination joined TRBV21-1 with TRBJ1-5; TRBD1 is the table's D call, not checked against the DNA. TRBV21-1 counts as a pseudogene. The sequence came from an elderly woman with COVID-19, enrolled during active disease. The nucleotide sequence reads as follows: TGTGCCAGCAGCAAACGGGGTGGGGACAGACGCTATCAGCCCCAGCATTTT. Its coded protein is CASSKRGGDRRYQPQHF.